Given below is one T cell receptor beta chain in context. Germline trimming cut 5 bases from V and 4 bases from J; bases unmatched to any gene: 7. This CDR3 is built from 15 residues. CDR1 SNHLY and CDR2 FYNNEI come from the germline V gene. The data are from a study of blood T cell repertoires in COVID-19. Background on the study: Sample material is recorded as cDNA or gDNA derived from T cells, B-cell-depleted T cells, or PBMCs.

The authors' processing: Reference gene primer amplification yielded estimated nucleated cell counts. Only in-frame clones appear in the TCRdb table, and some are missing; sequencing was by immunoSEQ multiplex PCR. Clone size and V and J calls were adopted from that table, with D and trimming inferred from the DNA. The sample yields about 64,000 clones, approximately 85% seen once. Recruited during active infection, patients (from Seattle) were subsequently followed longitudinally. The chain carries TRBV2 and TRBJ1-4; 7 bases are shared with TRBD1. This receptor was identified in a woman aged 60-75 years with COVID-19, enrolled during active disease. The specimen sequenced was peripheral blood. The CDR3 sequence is CASSFLGQSNEKLFF. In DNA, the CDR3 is TGTGCCAGCAGTTTTTTGGGACAGAGTAATGAAAAACTGTTTTTT.